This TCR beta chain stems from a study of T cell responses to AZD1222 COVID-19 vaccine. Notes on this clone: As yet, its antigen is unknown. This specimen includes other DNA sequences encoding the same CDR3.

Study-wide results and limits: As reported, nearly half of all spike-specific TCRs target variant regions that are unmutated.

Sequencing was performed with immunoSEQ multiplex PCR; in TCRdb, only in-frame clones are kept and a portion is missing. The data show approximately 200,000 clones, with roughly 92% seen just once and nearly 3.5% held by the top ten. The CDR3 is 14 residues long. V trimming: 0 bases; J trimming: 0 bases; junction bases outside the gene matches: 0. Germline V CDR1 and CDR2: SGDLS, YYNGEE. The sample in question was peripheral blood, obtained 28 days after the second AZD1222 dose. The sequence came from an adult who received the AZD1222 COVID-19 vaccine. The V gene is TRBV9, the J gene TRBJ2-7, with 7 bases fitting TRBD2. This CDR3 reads CASSVGGSSYEQYF. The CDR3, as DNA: TGTGCCAGCAGCGTAGGCGGGAGCTCCTACGAGCAGTACTTC.